Listed below are T cell receptor beta chains from one sample, sequenced in a study of cytomegalovirus exposure and HLA in healthy donors. Data came from immunoSEQ multiplex PCR; TCRdb stores just in-frame clones and leaves some out. Among about 110,000 clones listed, roughly 76% were seen once. The sample comprised PBMCs. The source of these receptors is a woman aged 45 to 65 in good health and CMV-seropositive. CDR3s include the opening cysteine and the closing phenylalanine or tryptophan. The order of the fields is D gene, J gene, clone size, V gene, CDR3 protein, CDR3 DNA. A D gene is named only where the DNA matches it firmly. Rows may omit the clone size; those that give it use once, few, many or a size class.

TRBD2 | TRBJ2-2 | . | TRBV19 | CASSISWGGNTGELFF | TGTGCCAGTAGTATATCTTGGGGGGGTAACACCGGGGAGCTGTTTTTT
. | TRBJ2-6 | . | TRBV7-2 | CASSLEGGGSGANVLTF | TGTGCCAGCAGCTTAGAGGGAGGGGGCTCTGGGGCCAACGTCCTGACTTTC
. | TRBJ1-1 | . | TRBV5-1 | CASSLERQTNTEAFF | TGCGCCAGCAGCTTGGAAAGACAGACGAACACTGAAGCTTTCTTT
. | TRBJ1-2 | . | TRBV4-1 | CASSQGWMESANYGYTF | TGCGCCAGCAGCCAAGGGTGGATGGAGTCTGCTAACTATGGCTACACCTTC
TRBD1 | TRBJ1-1 | . | TRBV18 | CASSQGQGGTGTEAFF | TGTGCCAGCTCACAGGGACAGGGTGGGACGGGGACTGAAGCTTTCTTT
. | TRBJ1-5 | . | TRBV2 | CASSVFVQPQHF | TGTGCCAGCAGCGTCTTCGTCCAGCCCCAGCATTTT
TRBD1 | TRBJ2-2 | . | TRBV5-1 | CASSLAAGGSGELFF | TGCGCCAGCAGCTTGGCCGCAGGGGGTTCCGGGGAGCTGTTTTTT
. | TRBJ1-1 | few | TRBV6-1 | CASIKKGTLNTEAFF | TGTGCCAGCATTAAAAAGGGGACTCTGAACACTGAAGCTTTCTTT
. | TRBJ1-2 | . | TRBV6-6 | CASSYNQGAGGYTF | TGTGCCAGCAGTTACAATCAGGGTGCTGGGGGCTACACCTTC
TRBD2 | TRBJ2-7 | . | TRBV18 | CASSLSGGAYEQYF | TGTGCCAGCTCACTCAGCGGGGGGGCTTACGAGCAGTACTTC
TRBD1 | TRBJ2-1 | . | TRBV6-5 | CASGQGPYNEQFF | TGTGCCAGCGGACAGGGACCCTACAATGAGCAGTTCTTC
TRBD1 | TRBJ1-1 | . | TRBV10-3 | CAISKQGTDTEAFF | TGTGCCATCAGCAAACAGGGGACGGACACTGAAGCTTTCTTT
. | TRBJ1-4 | . | TRBV7-2 | CASSLVSVGGFSTNEKLFF | TGTGCCAGCAGCTTAGTTAGCGTCGGGGGTTTCTCGACTAATGAAAAACTGTTTTTT
. | TRBJ1-3 | . | TRBV7-6 | CASSLKFRNTIYF | TGTGCCAGCAGCTTAAAATTCCGGAACACCATATATTTT
. | TRBJ2-2 | . | TRBV4-3 | CASSQEITGANTGELFF | TGCGCCAGCAGCCAAGAAATAACAGGAGCGAACACCGGGGAGCTGTTTTTT
. | TRBJ2-5 | . | TRBV6-1 | CASKTGSVETQYF | TGTGCCAGCAAAACGGGTAGCGTCGAGACCCAGTACTTC
. | TRBJ2-3 | . | TRBV4-1 | CASSQDPEGGETDTQYF | TGCGCCAGCAGCCAAGATCCAGAAGGGGGGGAAACAGATACGCAGTATTTT
. | TRBJ1-5 | few | TRBV15 | CATSRVQGGNQPQHF | TGTGCCACCAGCAGAGTACAGGGAGGCAATCAGCCCCAGCATTTT
. | TRBJ2-7 | . | TRBV7-9 | CASSLRTTDYEQYF | TGTGCCAGCAGCCTACGGACTACAGACTACGAGCAGTACTTC
. | TRBJ2-7 | once | TRBV7-9 | CASSSYDNSYEQYF | TGTGCCAGCAGCTCCTACGACAACTCCTACGAGCAGTACTTC
. | TRBJ1-1 | . | TRBV6-1 | CASSLGQTTQAFF | TGTGCCAGCTCGTTAGGACAGACAACCCAAGCTTTCTTT
. | TRBJ1-1 | . | TRBV6-5 | CASRELGGSTEAFF | TGTGCCAGCAGGGAGTTGGGGGGGAGCACTGAAGCTTTCTTT
TRBD1 | TRBJ1-6 | . | TRBV5-5 | CASSQTGEFYNSPLHF | TGTGCCAGCAGCCAGACAGGGGAATTCTATAATTCACCCCTCCACTTT
. | TRBJ2-7 | . | TRBV10-3 | CAISVRGSSYEQYF | TGTGCCATCAGTGTCAGGGGTTCCTCCTACGAGCAGTACTTC
. | TRBJ2-5 | . | TRBV6-6 | CASSEGGGLETQYF | TGTGCCAGCAGCGAAGGAGGGGGCTTGGAGACCCAGTACTTC
TRBD2 | TRBJ2-1 | . | TRBV29-1 | CSVEERGGQGEQFF | TGCAGCGTTGAGGAGCGGGGGGGCCAAGGTGAGCAGTTCTTC
. | TRBJ1-5 | . | TRBV7-6 | CASSSQGPGQPQHF | TGTGCCAGCAGCTCACAGGGTCCCGGTCAGCCCCAGCATTTT
TRBD1 | TRBJ2-5 | . | TRBV6-1 | CASLRDRAGMETQYF | TGTGCCAGTCTCCGGGACAGGGCAGGAATGGAGACCCAGTACTTC
. | TRBJ1-6 | . | TRBV27 | CASRWATGVRPNSPLHF | TGTGCCAGCAGATGGGCGACAGGAGTTAGACCAAATTCACCCCTCCACTTT
. | TRBJ1-1 | . | TRBV5-6 | CASSIPPGQMNTEAFF | TGTGCCAGCAGCATACCCCCGGGACAAATGAACACTGAAGCTTTCTTT
TRBD1 | TRBJ1-2 | . | TRBV5-1 | CASSLDGQAGYGYTF | TGCGCCAGCAGCTTGGACGGACAGGCTGGCTATGGCTACACCTTC
TRBD1 | TRBJ2-1 | . | TRBV7-2 | CASSSGTASDEQFF | TGTGCCAGCAGCTCCGGGACAGCCTCGGATGAGCAGTTCTTC
TRBD1 | TRBJ1-2 | . | TRBV5-6 | CASSYPTGAGGYTF | TGTGCCAGCAGCTACCCGACAGGGGCAGGTGGCTACACCTTC
TRBD1 | TRBJ1-4 | few | TRBV4-2 | CASSQLQGGGEKLFF | TGTGCCAGCAGCCAATTACAGGGGGGAGGTGAAAAACTGTTTTTT
. | TRBJ1-1 | few | TRBV4-1 | CASSQRPGWNTEAFF | TGCGCCAGCAGCCAGAGACCAGGGTGGAACACTGAAGCTTTCTTT
TRBD1 | TRBJ1-5 | . | TRBV6-5 | CASRRGQASNQPQHF | TGTGCCAGCAGGCGGGGACAGGCTAGCAATCAGCCCCAGCATTTT
. | TRBJ2-7 | few | TRBV6-1 | CASSEGLASYEQYF | TGTGCCAGCAGTGAAGGGCTAGCTTCCTACGAGCAGTACTTC
. | TRBJ2-7 | once | TRBV4-3 | CASSHRGLAGEQYF | TGCGCCAGCAGCCATCGAGGACTGGCGGGGGAGCAGTACTTC
TRBD2 | TRBJ2-5 | once | TRBV7-7 | CASSLAGLGETQYF | TGTGCCAGCAGCTTAGCAGGACTAGGGGAGACCCAGTACTTC
TRBD2 | TRBJ2-2 | . | TRBV5-6 | CASSFLTSANTGELFF | TGTGCCAGCAGCTTCTTGACTAGCGCGAACACCGGGGAGCTGTTTTTT
. | TRBJ1-1 | . | TRBV7-3 | CASSPSGVRNTEAFF | TGTGCCAGCAGTCCGTCAGGGGTGAGGAACACTGAAGCTTTCTTT
. | TRBJ2-7 | . | TRBV5-1 | CASSPPKSFADSSYEQYF | TGCGCCAGCAGTCCCCCTAAATCCTTCGCCGACAGCTCCTACGAGCAGTACTTC
. | TRBJ2-7 | once | TRBV4-3 | CASSQETPSVSSYEQYF | TGCGCCAGCAGCCAAGAAACCCCTTCGGTAAGCTCCTACGAGCAGTACTTC
. | TRBJ1-3 | once | TRBV9 | CASSVLGAGNTIYF | TGTGCCAGCAGCGTATTAGGGGCTGGAAACACCATATATTTT
. | TRBJ1-4 | . | TRBV7-9 | CASSPHTWEANEKLFF | TGTGCCAGCAGCCCCCACACATGGGAGGCTAATGAAAAACTGTTTTTT
. | TRBJ1-4 | . | TRBV7-8 | CASSYTAGQLFF | TGTGCCAGCAGCTATACAGCAGGCCAACTGTTTTTT
. | TRBJ2-2 | . | TRBV4-2 | CASSQGKRGLNTGELFF | TGTGCCAGCAGCCAAGGAAAAAGGGGCCTGAACACCGGGGAGCTGTTTTTT
. | TRBJ2-2 | . | TRBV10-3 | CAIEPGLNTGELFF | TGTGCCATCGAGCCGGGACTTAACACCGGGGAGCTGTTTTTT
TRBD2 | TRBJ2-3 | . | TRBV10-3 | CAISEAGVSTDTQYF | TGTGCCATCAGTGAGGCGGGGGTTAGCACAGATACGCAGTATTTT